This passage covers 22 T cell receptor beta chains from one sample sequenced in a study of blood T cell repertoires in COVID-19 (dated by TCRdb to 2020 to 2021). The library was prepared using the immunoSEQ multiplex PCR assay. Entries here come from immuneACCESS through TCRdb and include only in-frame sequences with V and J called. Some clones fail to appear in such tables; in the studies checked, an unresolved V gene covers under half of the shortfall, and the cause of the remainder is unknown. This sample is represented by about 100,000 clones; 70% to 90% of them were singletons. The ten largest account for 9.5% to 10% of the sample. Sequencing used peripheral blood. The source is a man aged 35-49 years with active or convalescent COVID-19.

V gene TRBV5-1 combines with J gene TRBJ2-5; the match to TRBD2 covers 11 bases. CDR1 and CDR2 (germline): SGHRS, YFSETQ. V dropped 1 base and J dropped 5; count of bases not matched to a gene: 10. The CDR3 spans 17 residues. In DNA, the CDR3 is TGCGCCAGCAGCTTGAGTGTTGTAGCGGGGGGGCAGGAGACCCAGTACTTC. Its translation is CASSLSVVAGGQETQYF.

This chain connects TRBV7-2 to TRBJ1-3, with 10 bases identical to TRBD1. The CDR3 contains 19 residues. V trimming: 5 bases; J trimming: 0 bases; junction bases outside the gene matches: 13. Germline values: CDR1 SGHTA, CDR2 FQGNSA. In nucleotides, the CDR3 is TGTGCCAGCAGCAAAGAGGCCCGACAGGGGGCTAGCTCTGGAAACACCATATATTTT. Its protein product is CASSKEARQGASSGNTIYF.

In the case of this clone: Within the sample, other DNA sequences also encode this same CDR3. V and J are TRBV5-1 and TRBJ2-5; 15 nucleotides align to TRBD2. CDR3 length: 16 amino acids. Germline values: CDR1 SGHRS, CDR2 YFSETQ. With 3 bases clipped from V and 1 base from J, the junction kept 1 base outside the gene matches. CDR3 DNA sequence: TGCGCCAGCAGCTCGGGACTAGCGGGGGGCCAAGAGACCCAGTACTTC. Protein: CASSSGLAGGQETQYF.

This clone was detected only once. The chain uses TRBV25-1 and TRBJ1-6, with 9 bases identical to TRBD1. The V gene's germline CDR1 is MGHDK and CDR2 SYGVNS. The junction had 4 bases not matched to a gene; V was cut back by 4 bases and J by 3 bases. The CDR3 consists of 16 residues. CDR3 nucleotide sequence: TGTGCCAGCAGTGGAGGGACAGGGAGCTATAATTCACCCCTCCACTTT. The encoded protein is CASSGGTGSYNSPLHF.

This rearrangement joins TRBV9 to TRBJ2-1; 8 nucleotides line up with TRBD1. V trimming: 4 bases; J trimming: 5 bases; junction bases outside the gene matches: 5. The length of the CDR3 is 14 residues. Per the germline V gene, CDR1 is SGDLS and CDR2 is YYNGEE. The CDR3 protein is CASSYGQGDNEQFF. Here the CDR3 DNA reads TGTGCCAGCAGCTACGGACAGGGAGACAATGAGCAGTTCTTC.

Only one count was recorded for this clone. The CDR3 reads CASSADRFSYEQYF. CDR3 nucleotides: TGTGCCAGCAGTGCTGACAGGTTTTCCTACGAGCAGTACTTC. The J gene is TRBJ2-7, the V gene TRBV2; tentative D call: TRBD1 (6 bases). This CDR3 is 14 amino acids long. Between the trimmed V and J ends, which lost 4 bases and 1 base, there was a span of 11 bases. CDR1 and CDR2 (germline): SNHLY, FYNNEI.

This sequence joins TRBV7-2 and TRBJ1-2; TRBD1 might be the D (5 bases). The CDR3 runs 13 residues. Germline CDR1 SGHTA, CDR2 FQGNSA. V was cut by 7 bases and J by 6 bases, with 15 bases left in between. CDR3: CASTPDIIHGYTF. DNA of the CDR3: TGTGCCAGCACTCCGGACATTATCCATGGCTACACCTTC.

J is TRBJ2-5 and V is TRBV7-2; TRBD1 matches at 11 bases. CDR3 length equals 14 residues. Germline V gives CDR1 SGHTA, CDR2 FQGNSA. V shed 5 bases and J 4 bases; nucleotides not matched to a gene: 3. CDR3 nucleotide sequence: TGTGCCAGCAGCGCCGGGACAGGGGGAGAGACCCAGTACTTC. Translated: CASSAGTGGETQYF.

DNA of the CDR3: TGTGCCAGCTCACCGGGGACAGCAATCTACCTCCACTTT. Translating it yields CASSPGTAIYLHF. The chain is built from TRBV18 and TRBJ1-6, with 7 bases identical to TRBD1. There are 13 residues in the CDR3. Losses at the gene ends were 3 bases for V and 15 bases for J; bases not matched to a gene: 8. CDR1 and CDR2 (germline): KGHSH, LQKENI.

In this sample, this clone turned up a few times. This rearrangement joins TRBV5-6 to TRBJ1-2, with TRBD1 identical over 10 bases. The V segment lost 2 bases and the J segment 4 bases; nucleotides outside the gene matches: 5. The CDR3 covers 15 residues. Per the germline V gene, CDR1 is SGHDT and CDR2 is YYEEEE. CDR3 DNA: TGTGCCAGCAGCTTCCGGGACAGGGGAGGCTATGGCTACACCTTC. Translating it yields CASSFRDRGGYGYTF.

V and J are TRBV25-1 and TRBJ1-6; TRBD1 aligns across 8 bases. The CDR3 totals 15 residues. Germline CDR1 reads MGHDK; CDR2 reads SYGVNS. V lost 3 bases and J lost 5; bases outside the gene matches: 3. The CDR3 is CASSDLDRDNSPLHF. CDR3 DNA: TGTGCCAGCAGTGATCTGGACAGGGATAATTCACCCCTCCACTTT.

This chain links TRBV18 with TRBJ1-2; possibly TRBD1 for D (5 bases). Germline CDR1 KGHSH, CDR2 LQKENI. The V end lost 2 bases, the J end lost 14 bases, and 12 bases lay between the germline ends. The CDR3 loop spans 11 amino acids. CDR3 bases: TGTGCCAGCTCACCAGCCGAAGGGGTTACCTTC. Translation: CASSPAEGVTF.

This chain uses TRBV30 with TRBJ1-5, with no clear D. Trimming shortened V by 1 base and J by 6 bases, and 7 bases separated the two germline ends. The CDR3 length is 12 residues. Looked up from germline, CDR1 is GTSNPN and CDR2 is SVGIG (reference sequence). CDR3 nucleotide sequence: TGTGCCTGGAGTGCGGGTGGTCAGCCCCAGCATTTT. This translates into CAWSAGGQPQHF.

CDR3 loop: CASSDWGQPTDTQYF. As DNA, the CDR3 is TGTGCCAGCAGTGATTGGGGACAGCCCACAGATACGCAGTATTTT. V gene TRBV6-1 combines with J gene TRBJ2-3; 7 bases map to TRBD1. CDR1 and CDR2 (germline): MNHNS, SASEGT. V was pared by 3 bases and J by 2 bases, with 5 bases of the junction left unmatched. This CDR3 comprises 15 residues.

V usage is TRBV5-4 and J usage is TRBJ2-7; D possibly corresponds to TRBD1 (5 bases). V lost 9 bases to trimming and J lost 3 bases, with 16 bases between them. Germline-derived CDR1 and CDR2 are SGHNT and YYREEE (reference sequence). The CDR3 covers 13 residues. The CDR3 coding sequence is TGTGCCACGAAGCAGGGCACACTCTACGAGCAGTACTTC. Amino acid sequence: CATKQGTLYEQYF.

The CDR3 reads CASSLGGFPYGYTF. The CDR3 DNA is TGTGCCAGCAGCCTGGGGGGTTTCCCCTATGGCTACACCTTC. The genes are TRBV7-2 and TRBJ1-2, with D possibly being TRBD1 (5 bases). The CDR3 is 14 amino acids. V was cut by 5 bases and J by 4 bases, with 14 bases left in between. Looked up from germline, CDR1 is SGHTA and CDR2 is FQGNSA.

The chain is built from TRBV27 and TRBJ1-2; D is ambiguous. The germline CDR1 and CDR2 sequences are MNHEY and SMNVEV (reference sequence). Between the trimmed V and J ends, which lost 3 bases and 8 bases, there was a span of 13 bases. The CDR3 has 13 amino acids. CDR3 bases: TGTGCCAGCAGTTTTTCGATGGGAGAAGGCTACACCTTC. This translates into CASSFSMGEGYTF.

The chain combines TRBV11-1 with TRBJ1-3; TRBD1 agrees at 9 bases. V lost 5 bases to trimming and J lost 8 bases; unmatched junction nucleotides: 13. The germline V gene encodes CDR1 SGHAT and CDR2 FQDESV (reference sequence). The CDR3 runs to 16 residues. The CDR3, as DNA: TGTGCCAGCAGCACCTGGACAGGGGCAAGTTCGGACACCATATATTTT. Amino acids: CASSTWTGASSDTIYF.

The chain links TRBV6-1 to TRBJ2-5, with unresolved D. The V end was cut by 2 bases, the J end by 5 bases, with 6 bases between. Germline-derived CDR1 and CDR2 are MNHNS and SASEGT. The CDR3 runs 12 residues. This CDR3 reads CASSEFRETQYF. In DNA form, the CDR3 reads TGTGCCAGCAGTGAATTTCGGGAGACCCAGTACTTC.

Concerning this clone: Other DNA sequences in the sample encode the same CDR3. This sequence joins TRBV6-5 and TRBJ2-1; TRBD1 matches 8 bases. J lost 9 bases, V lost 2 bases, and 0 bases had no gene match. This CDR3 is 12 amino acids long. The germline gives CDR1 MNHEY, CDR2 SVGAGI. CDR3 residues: CASSYGQGEQFF. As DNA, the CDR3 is TGTGCCAGCAGTTACGGACAGGGTGAGCAGTTCTTC.

The CDR3 loop is CASSLKQGGQSPLHF. CDR3 DNA: TGTGCCAGCAGCTTAAAACAGGGGGGACAATCACCCCTCCACTTT. This chain joins TRBV7-2 and TRBJ1-6; 8 nucleotides match TRBD1. Germline V gives CDR1 SGHTA, CDR2 FQGNSA. V lost 2 bases to trimming and J lost 10 bases; unmatched junction nucleotides: 7. The CDR3 consists of 15 residues.

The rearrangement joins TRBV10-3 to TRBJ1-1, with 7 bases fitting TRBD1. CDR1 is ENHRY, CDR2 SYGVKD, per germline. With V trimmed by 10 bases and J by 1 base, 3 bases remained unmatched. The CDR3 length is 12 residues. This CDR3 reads CATTGQNTEAFF. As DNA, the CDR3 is TGTGCCACGACAGGGCAGAACACTGAAGCTTTCTTT.